These T cell receptor beta chains were read from a single sample in a study of early T cells in non-severe SARS-CoV-2 infection. From the 5' RACE reads, TCRdb called clonotypes with MiXCR, one entry per CDR3 protein. The data show roughly 20,000 distinct CDR3 sequences, with about 4% seen just once and 1.4% to 1.5% held by the top ten. The sequenced material came from whole blood. These TCRs come from an adult who was a healthcare worker with PCR-confirmed SARS-CoV-2 infection or an uninfected control (not recorded which). CDR3s include the opening cysteine and the closing phenylalanine or tryptophan. The order of the fields is CDR3 length, J gene, V gene, clone size, D gene, CDR3 protein, CDR3 DNA. A D gene is named only where the DNA matches it firmly. For some rows the clone size is stated as once, few or many, or as a class when expanded; others skip it.

>12|TRBJ1-4|TRBV11-2|NA|NA
CASGEGGEKLFF
TGTGCCAGCGGAGAGGGGGGCGAAAAACTGTTTTTT
>16|TRBJ1-1|TRBV7-8|few|NA
CASSQAEVPPVTEAFF
TGTGCCAGCAGCCAGGCAGAAGTCCCCCCCGTCACTGAAGCTTTCTTT
>18|TRBJ2-3|TRBV7-6|few|TRBD2
CASSRPRLVAGPTDTQYF
TGTGCCAGCAGCCGACCCCGACTGGTAGCGGGGCCCACAGATACGCAGTATTTT
>12|TRBJ2-7|TRBV3-1|medium-sized|NA
CASSHLAAEQYF
TGTGCCAGCAGCCACCTGGCTGCCGAGCAGTACTTC
>15|TRBJ2-3|TRBV3-1|many|NA
CASSQSRLSTDTQYF
TGTGCCAGCAGCCAATCGCGGCTAAGCACAGATACGCAGTATTTT
>14|TRBJ2-1|TRBV5-1|many|TRBD1
CASTRDRGINEQFF
TGCGCCAGCACCAGGGACAGGGGTATCAATGAGCAGTTCTTC
>16|TRBJ2-7|TRBV11-2|medium-sized|TRBD2
CASSLGSGGSSYEQYF
TGTGCCAGCAGCTTAGGGTCCGGGGGGAGCTCCTACGAGCAGTACTTC
>15|TRBJ1-3|TRBV29-1|few|NA
CSVGDNLSSGNTIYF
TGCAGCGTTGGGGACAACCTAAGCTCTGGAAACACCATATATTTT
>15|TRBJ2-7|TRBV5-4|few|NA
CASSYTGTPNYEQYF
TGTGCCAGCAGCTACACCGGGACACCGAACTACGAGCAGTACTTC
>12|TRBJ1-2|TRBV30|NA|NA
CAWSSTGFGYTF
TGTGCCTGGAGCTCGACAGGATTTGGCTACACCTTC
>19|TRBJ2-3|TRBV7-8|many|TRBD2
CASSLVVAGSLLRGNTQYF
TGTGCCAGCAGCTTAGTGGTAGCGGGCTCCCTCCTCCGGGGAAATACGCAGTATTTT
>17|TRBJ1-6|TRBV27|many|NA
CASRPRGLRSYNSPLHF
TGTGCCAGCAGACCTAGGGGGTTACGCTCCTATAATTCACCCCTCCACTTT
>15|TRBJ2-2|TRBV7-9|many|TRBD2
CASSLGSGGTGELFF
TGTGCCAGCAGCTTAGGGAGCGGGGGCACCGGGGAGCTGTTTTTT
>15|TRBJ2-7|TRBV11-3|many|TRBD2
CASSLDGTSGHEQYF
TGTGCCAGCAGCTTAGATGGGACTAGCGGGCACGAGCAGTACTTC
>16|TRBJ2-1|TRBV6-5|NA|NA
CASSLSGPSSYNEQFF
TGTGCCAGCAGTTTGTCCGGCCCAAGCTCCTACAATGAGCAGTTCTTC
>17|TRBJ2-2|TRBV7-8|NA|TRBD2
CASSSPGLGGNTGELFF
TGTGCCAGCAGCTCCCCCGGACTAGGAGGGAACACCGGGGAGCTGTTTTTT
>12|TRBJ2-7|TRBV20-1|medium-sized|TRBD2
CSATHGGAEQYF
TGCAGTGCTACCCACGGGGGGGCCGAGCAGTACTTC
>15|TRBJ1-1|TRBV12-3/TRBV12-4|NA|NA
CASSLLTREGTEAFF
TGTGCCAGCAGTTTATTGACTAGGGAAGGCACTGAAGCTTTCTTT
>13|TRBJ1-1|TRBV12-3/TRBV12-4|medium-sized|NA
CASSLGQRGEAFF
TGTGCCAGCAGTTTAGGACAGAGGGGTGAAGCTTTCTTT
>16|TRBJ1-6|TRBV11-2|many|TRBD1
CASSPETGIPNSPLHF
TGTGCCAGCAGCCCCGAGACAGGGATCCCGAATTCACCCCTCCACTTT
>14|TRBJ2-7|TRBV5-4|few|NA
CASSRPTDLQTQYF
TGTGCCAGCAGCAGGCCGACAGACCTACAGACGCAGTACTTC
>15|TRBJ1-6|TRBV6-1|NA|TRBD1
CASSGRSTGDSPLHF
TGTGCCAGCAGTGGACGATCGACAGGGGATTCACCCCTCCACTTT
>13|TRBJ1-1|TRBV10-3|many|NA
CAISAYRDTEAFF
TGTGCCATCAGTGCATACAGGGACACTGAAGCTTTCTTT
>16|TRBJ2-6|TRBV2|many|NA
CASSLPISSGANVLTF
TGTGCCAGCAGCCTCCCTATAAGCTCTGGGGCCAACGTCCTGACTTTC
>16|TRBJ2-3|TRBV10-3|many|NA
CAISGRGGAVADTQYF
TGTGCCATCAGTGGAAGGGGCGGGGCGGTGGCAGATACGCAGTATTTT
>16|TRBJ1-3|TRBV11-2|many|NA
CASSSHKAFSGNTIYF
TGTGCCAGCAGCTCCCATAAGGCCTTCTCTGGAAACACCATATATTTT
>13|TRBJ1-2|TRBV18|many|NA
CASSPGKDYGYTF
TGTGCCAGCTCACCAGGGAAGGACTATGGCTACACCTTC
>15|TRBJ1-1|TRBV28|many|TRBD1
CATSKGQIQNTEAFF
TGTGCCACCTCAAAGGGACAGATTCAGAACACTGAAGCTTTCTTT
>13|TRBJ1-5|TRBV12-3/TRBV12-4|few|TRBD1
CASSQTGDQPQHF
TGTGCCAGCAGCCAGACAGGGGATCAGCCCCAGCATTTT
>12|TRBJ1-1|TRBV7-2|many|NA
CASSYPNTEAFF
TGTGCCAGCAGCTACCCGAACACTGAAGCTTTCTTT
>15|TRBJ1-2|TRBV18|many|NA
CASSQTPEGNYGYTF
TGTGCCAGCTCTCAGACCCCGGAGGGAAACTATGGCTACACCTTC
>14|TRBJ2-7|TRBV10-3|many|TRBD1
CAISDLGQGREQYF
TGTGCCATCAGTGACCTGGGACAGGGGCGCGAGCAGTACTTC
>11|TRBJ2-7|TRBV7-2|many|NA
CASSRSYEQYF
TGTGCCAGCAGCCGCTCCTACGAGCAGTACTTC
>19|TRBJ2-6|TRBV13|many|TRBD1
CASSPARTGGLGGANVLTF
TGTGCCAGCAGCCCAGCGCGGACAGGGGGGTTAGGTGGGGCCAACGTCCTGACTTTC
>14|TRBJ2-7|TRBV7-2|many|TRBD1
CASSLRGTAYEQYF
TGTGCCAGCAGCTTAAGGGGGACAGCCTACGAGCAGTACTTC
>16|TRBJ1-2|TRBV7-8|many|TRBD1
CASSTEDRGVHYGYTF
TGTGCCAGCAGCACGGAGGACAGGGGGGTTCACTATGGCTACACCTTC
>13|TRBJ1-6|TRBV2|many|NA
CASSDAYNSPLHF
TGTGCCAGCAGTGATGCCTATAATTCACCCCTCCACTTT
>12|TRBJ2-7|TRBV10-2|many|NA
CASTQQGNEQYF
TGCGCCAGCACTCAACAGGGAAACGAGCAGTACTTC
>16|TRBJ2-2|TRBV12-3/TRBV12-4|many|TRBD2
CASSFQAGEETGELFF
TGTGCCAGCAGTTTCCAAGCGGGGGAGGAAACCGGGGAGCTGTTTTTT
>12|TRBJ1-1|TRBV7-9|NA|NA
CASNEPRDSAFF
TGTGCCAGCAACGAACCTAGGGACTCAGCTTTCTTT
>11|TRBJ2-1|TRBV28|NA|NA
CASSQRQPQFF
TGTGCCAGCAGTCAGAGACAGCCGCAGTTCTTC
>14|TRBJ2-2|TRBV6-2/TRBV6-3|many|NA
CASRPPKFPGELFF
TGTGCCAGCAGGCCCCCAAAATTCCCCGGGGAGCTGTTTTTT
>15|TRBJ1-5|TRBV20-1|many|NA
CSARFGGLINQPQHF
TGCAGTGCTAGATTTGGCGGCTTGATCAATCAGCCCCAGCATTTT
>13|TRBJ1-5|TRBV12-3/TRBV12-4|many|TRBD1
CASTGTGYQPQHF
TGTGCCAGCACGGGGACAGGGTATCAGCCCCAGCATTTT
>16|TRBJ1-1|TRBV6-5|many|NA
CASSPRGGRMNTEAFF
TGTGCCAGCAGCCCCCGTGGGGGACGTATGAACACTGAAGCTTTCTTT